Below, 16 T cell receptor beta chains from the same sample are listed, as sequenced in a study of T cell responses to AZD1222 COVID-19 vaccine (dated by TCRdb to the early 2020s). The time point label on this specimen signifies: baseline before first vaccination. Library generation was performed with the immunoSEQ multiplex PCR assay. Entries here come from immuneACCESS through TCRdb and include only in-frame sequences with V and J called. Some clones fail to appear in such tables; in the studies checked, an unresolved V gene covers under half of the shortfall, and the cause of the remainder is unknown. This sample gives 150,000 to 200,000 clones in total; approximately 92% of them show up just once. More than 9% of the sample comes from the top ten. The starting material was peripheral blood, obtained on day 0 of AZD1222 vaccination. The receptors were gathered from an adult in good health.

The chain combines TRBV15 with TRBJ1-2, with 12 bases that match TRBD1. The CDR3 loop spans 15 amino acids. The junction had 4 bases not matched to a gene; V was cut back by 5 bases and J by 3 bases. Germline CDR1 is LNHNV and CDR2 is YYDKDF (reference sequence). The chain's CDR3 is CATSGDRGRDYGYTF. The CDR3, as DNA: TGTGCCACCAGCGGGGACAGGGGGCGCGACTATGGCTACACCTTC.

V gene TRBV18 combines with J gene TRBJ2-7; D gene uncertain. Trimming stripped 0 bases from V and 0 bases from J, with 6 bases between. The CDR3 covers 14 residues. Germline assignment: CDR1 KGHSH and CDR2 LQKENI. The CDR3 loop is CASSPPSLSYEQYF. CDR3 sequence (DNA): TGTGCCAGCTCACCACCTTCGCTCTCCTACGAGCAGTACTTC.

V gene TRBV18 combines with J gene TRBJ1-1; 10 nucleotides agree with TRBD1. Germline V gives CDR1 KGHSH, CDR2 LQKENI. After removal of 6 bases from V and 6 bases from J, the junction contained 4 bases not matched to a gene. CDR3 length: 13 residues. The DNA for the CDR3 is TGTGCCAGCTCGGGACAGGGGTGGGCTGAAGCTTTCTTT. This sequence encodes CASSGQGWAEAFF.

This clone was recorded once. V usage is TRBV5-6 and J usage is TRBJ1-2; D may be TRBD1 (6 bases). The V end lost 2 bases, the J end lost 3 bases, and 11 bases lay between the germline ends. The CDR3 contains 14 residues. The germline V gene has CDR1 SGHDT and CDR2 YYEEEE. CDR3 DNA: TGTGCCAGCAGCTTCCTGGACAGAGACTATGGCTACACCTTC. This encodes CASSFLDRDYGYTF.

The rearrangement uses TRBV5-5 and TRBJ1-1; D is unclear. The CDR3 is 16 residues long. The germline CDR1 and CDR2 sequences are SGHKS and YYEKEE (reference sequence). Trimming pared 4 bases from V and 1 base from J, leaving 17 bases between. CDR3 loop: CASSASNRPQNTEAFF. Written as DNA, the CDR3 is TGTGCCAGCAGCGCTAGTAACCGACCGCAGAACACTGAAGCTTTCTTT.

The V and J genes are TRBV19 and TRBJ1-1, with D unresolved. Trimming pared 7 bases from V and 1 base from J, leaving 19 bases between. The germline CDR1 and CDR2 sequences are LNHDA and SQIVND (reference sequence). The CDR3 extends over 16 amino acids. This CDR3 reads CASTAPTRRPNTEAFF. The CDR3 nucleotides are TGTGCCAGTACCGCCCCCACCAGAAGACCGAACACTGAAGCTTTCTTT.

This chain connects TRBV6-5 to TRBJ2-1; D ambiguous. V shed 0 bases and J shed 6 bases, with 6 bases lying between them. The CDR3 loop spans 13 amino acids. Germline assignment: CDR1 MNHEY and CDR2 SVGAGI. The CDR3 region has the DNA TGTGCCAGCAGTTACTCCCAGTTCAATGAGCAGTTCTTC. It yields the protein CASSYSQFNEQFF.

V and J are TRBV13 and TRBJ1-1; no clear D gene. V was pared by 1 base and J by 7 bases, with 7 bases between. Germline V gene data show CDR1 as PRHDT and CDR2 as FYEKMQ (reference sequence). The CDR3 has 12 residues. DNA of the CDR3: TGTGCCAGCAGCTTAGTAGCGGTTGAAGCTTTCTTT. Residues: CASSLVAVEAFF. Filled out from reference TRBV13 and TRBJ1-1, the complete variable domain reads AAGVIQSPRHLIKEKRETATLKCYPIPRHDTVYWYQQGPGQDPQFLISFYEKMQSDKGSIPDRFSAQQFSDYHSELNMSSLELGDSALYFCASSLVAVEAFFGQGTRLTVV.

The genes are TRBV30 and TRBJ1-2; 8 nucleotides line up with TRBD1. This CDR3 contains 15 residues. The V segment lost 3 bases and the J segment 0 bases; nucleotides outside the gene matches: 6. Germline V lookup: CDR1 GTSNPN, CDR2 SVGIG (reference sequence). CDR3 protein: CAWRARGPANYGYTF. The CDR3 DNA is TGTGCCTGGAGGGCCAGGGGGCCCGCTAACTATGGCTACACCTTC.

The chain carries TRBV5-1 and TRBJ1-2; TRBD1 aligns across 8 bases. Germline V gene sequence: CDR1 SGHRS, CDR2 YFSETQ. V trimming: 5 bases; J trimming: 4 bases; junction bases outside the gene matches: 4. This CDR3 has 13 amino acids. CDR3 amino acids: CASRIGTGYGYTF. The CDR3 DNA sequence: TGCGCCAGCAGGATTGGGACAGGCTATGGCTACACCTTC.

The chain uses TRBV5-5 and TRBJ1-5; a possible D gene is TRBD1 (6 bases). Trimming stripped 8 bases from V and 8 bases from J, with 23 bases between. CDR3 length: 15 residues. Germline loops: CDR1 SGHKS, CDR2 YYEKEE (reference sequence). CDR3 loop: CASSRNRAFGEPQHF. Here the CDR3 DNA reads TGTGCCAGTAGTCGGAACAGGGCCTTCGGGGAGCCCCAGCATTTT.

The rearrangement uses TRBV7-9 and TRBJ2-5, with D unclear. The CDR3 length is 16 residues. Per germline, CDR1 SEHNR and CDR2 FQNEAQ (reference sequence). Trimming left V 6 bases short and J 4 bases short, with 21 bases between. Written as DNA, the CDR3 is TGTGCCAGCAGTAGCCGAGGAAAGTCTCCTCGAGAGACCCAGTACTTC. Translated: CASSSRGKSPRETQYF.

The genes are TRBV6-2 or TRBV6-3 and TRBJ2-7; TRBD2 matches 7 bases. Germline V lookup: CDR1 MNHEY, CDR2 SVGEGT. This CDR3 is built from 17 residues. V was clipped by 2 bases and J by 6 bases; unmatched bases: 16. CDR3 DNA: TGTGCCAGCAGTTACGGGGGGGGAATCAACCTGATTGGCGAGCAGTACGTC. Translated: CASSYGGGINLIGEQYV.

The V and J genes are TRBV4-3 and TRBJ2-5, with 8 bases fitting TRBD2. CDR1 is LGHNA, CDR2 YSLEER, per germline. Trimming cost V 3 bases and J 1 base; bases outside gene matches: 10. The CDR3 extends over 17 amino acids. The CDR3 DNA reads as TGCGCCAGCAGCCAGAACGCCGGGACTAGTGCCCAAGAGACCCAGTACTTC. This codes for CASSQNAGTSAQETQYF.

The chain links TRBV7-9 to TRBJ1-2, with a tentative D call TRBD1 (5 bases). CDR3 length: 13 amino acids. CDR1 is SEHNR, CDR2 FQNEAQ, per germline (reference sequence). The V gene lost 5 bases and the J gene lost 2 bases, with 9 bases spanning the gap. CDR3 nucleotides: TGTGCCAGCAGCCTGACAGCAAACTATGGCTACACCTTC. Protein product: CASSLTANYGYTF. Together with reference TRBV7-9 and TRBJ1-2, the CDR3 gives the full variable domain: DTGVSQNPRHKITKRGQNVTFRCDPISEHNRLYWYRQTLGQGPEFLTYFQNEAQLEKSRLLSDRFSAERPKGSFSTLEIQRTEQGDSAMYLCASSLTANYGYTFGSGTRLTVV.

To note about this clone: Other DNA sequences in this specimen translate into the identical CDR3. The chain is built from TRBV9 and TRBJ1-1; a possible D gene is TRBD1 (5 bases). From germline, CDR1 is SGDLS and CDR2 YYNGEE. The CDR3 totals 14 residues. The V and J ends lost 0 bases and 0 bases respectively, with 6 bases between them. In DNA form, the CDR3 reads TGTGCCAGCAGCGTAGCAGGGCTGAACACTGAAGCTTTCTTT. It codes for CASSVAGLNTEAFF.